These T cell receptor beta chains were read from a single sample in a study of blood T cell repertoires in COVID-19. The assay was immunoSEQ multiplex PCR, and TCRdb's table has in-frame clones only and misses some. The data contain 85,000 to 110,000 clones, around 90% of them singletons. Sequenced input: peripheral blood. All receptors come from a human donor in a cohort sampled during active COVID-19. CDR3s include the opening cysteine and the closing phenylalanine or tryptophan. The order of the fields is CDR3 DNA, CDR3 protein, V gene, J gene, clone size, D gene. D genes are given only for firm matches. For some rows the clone size is stated as once, few or many, or as a class when expanded; others skip it.

cdr3_nt: TGTGCCAGCAGCCAGTTTCCGGGACAGGGGTGGAACGAGCAGTACTTC
cdr3_aa: CASSQFPGQGWNEQYF
v_call: TRBV3-1/TRBV3-2
j_call: TRBJ2-7
clone_size: -
d_call: TRBD1

cdr3_nt: TGCGCCAGCAGACGGGACAGGGGGGACGAAAAACTGTTTTTT
cdr3_aa: CASRRDRGDEKLFF
v_call: TRBV5-1
j_call: TRBJ1-4
clone_size: -
d_call: TRBD1

cdr3_nt: TGTGCCACAAAGGGGAGACAGGGGACCACCGGGGAGCTGTTTTTT
cdr3_aa: CATKGRQGTTGELFF
v_call: TRBV27
j_call: TRBJ2-2
clone_size: -
d_call: TRBD1

cdr3_nt: TGTGCCAGCAGCCCGGGGTATGAGCAGTTCTTC
cdr3_aa: CASSPGYEQFF
v_call: TRBV12-3/TRBV12-4
j_call: TRBJ2-1
clone_size: -
d_call: -

cdr3_nt: TGTGCCAGCAGCTTACGGTCCGGCTACGAGCAGTACTTC
cdr3_aa: CASSLRSGYEQYF
v_call: TRBV11-3
j_call: TRBJ2-7
clone_size: once
d_call: -

cdr3_nt: TGTGCCAGCAGCTCCGGACTAGCGGCTGCCGGGGAGCTGTTTTTT
cdr3_aa: CASSSGLAAAGELFF
v_call: TRBV9
j_call: TRBJ2-2
clone_size: -
d_call: TRBD2

cdr3_nt: TGTGCCACCCCCGGGACAAACTCTGGAAACACCATATATTTT
cdr3_aa: CATPGTNSGNTIYF
v_call: TRBV30
j_call: TRBJ1-3
clone_size: few
d_call: -

cdr3_nt: TGTGCCTGGCTTACGGGACTAGGATACAATGAGCAGTTCTTC
cdr3_aa: CAWLTGLGYNEQFF
v_call: TRBV30
j_call: TRBJ2-1
clone_size: -
d_call: TRBD2

cdr3_nt: TGTGCCAGCAGTTCCCCCGGACAGGGCGCCTACAATGAGCAGTTCTTC
cdr3_aa: CASSSPGQGAYNEQFF
v_call: TRBV27
j_call: TRBJ2-1
clone_size: -
d_call: TRBD1

cdr3_nt: TGTGCCAGCAGTTTTTCACAAAATGCCCCCCTCCACTTT
cdr3_aa: CASSFSQNAPLHF
v_call: TRBV27
j_call: TRBJ1-6
clone_size: -
d_call: -

cdr3_nt: TGTGCCAGCAGCCTTATTACCGGGTACGAGCAGTACTTC
cdr3_aa: CASSLITGYEQYF
v_call: TRBV28
j_call: TRBJ2-7
clone_size: -
d_call: -

cdr3_nt: TGCGCCAGCAGCCCTAGTCCTCGAGGGGAGACCCAGTACTTC
cdr3_aa: CASSPSPRGETQYF
v_call: TRBV5-1
j_call: TRBJ2-5
clone_size: -
d_call: -

cdr3_nt: TGTGCCAGCAGTGAACCTGGGACAGGGGGAAACACCATATATTTT
cdr3_aa: CASSEPGTGGNTIYF
v_call: TRBV6-1
j_call: TRBJ1-3
clone_size: -
d_call: TRBD1

cdr3_nt: TGTGCCAGCAGTGCTAAGGGGTCCTCCTATGGCTACACCTTC
cdr3_aa: CASSAKGSSYGYTF
v_call: TRBV2
j_call: TRBJ1-2
clone_size: -
d_call: -

cdr3_nt: TGCGCCAGCAGCTTAGTCGGGGAGGACACTGAAGCTTTCTTT
cdr3_aa: CASSLVGEDTEAFF
v_call: TRBV5-1
j_call: TRBJ1-1
clone_size: -
d_call: -

cdr3_nt: TGTGCCAGTAGTCCCCGGACAGGGGGAAGGGAAAAACTGTTTTTT
cdr3_aa: CASSPRTGGREKLFF
v_call: TRBV19
j_call: TRBJ1-4
clone_size: -
d_call: TRBD1

cdr3_nt: TGCAGCGCTGGGACTAGCGGGCGCCGGACCGGGGAGCTGTTTTTT
cdr3_aa: CSAGTSGRRTGELFF
v_call: TRBV29-1
j_call: TRBJ2-2
clone_size: -
d_call: TRBD2

cdr3_nt: TGCGCCAGCAGCCTTTCGCAGGGGTTATCCGAGCAGTACTTC
cdr3_aa: CASSLSQGLSEQYF
v_call: TRBV4-1
j_call: TRBJ2-7
clone_size: -
d_call: -

cdr3_nt: TGTGCCAGTAGTATCGGTTCCAGGGCCTTTAGCAATCAGCCCCAGCATTTT
cdr3_aa: CASSIGSRAFSNQPQHF
v_call: TRBV19
j_call: TRBJ1-5
clone_size: -
d_call: -

cdr3_nt: TGTGCCAGTAGTAGAGCGGGAGGGCCCTACAATGAGCAGTTCTTC
cdr3_aa: CASSRAGGPYNEQFF
v_call: TRBV19
j_call: TRBJ2-1
clone_size: -
d_call: TRBD2

cdr3_nt: TGTGCCAGCAGCCTCACTAGCGGGAGGGCCACCGGGGAGCTGTTTTTT
cdr3_aa: CASSLTSGRATGELFF
v_call: TRBV12-1
j_call: TRBJ2-2
clone_size: -
d_call: -

cdr3_nt: TGCGCCAGCAGCTTGGACAGGGAGGGCTACACCTTC
cdr3_aa: CASSLDREGYTF
v_call: TRBV5-1
j_call: TRBJ1-2
clone_size: -
d_call: -

cdr3_nt: TGTGCCAGCAGCCAAGATGCGGGAGCACAGGGTGATTCACCCCTCCACTTT
cdr3_aa: CASSQDAGAQGDSPLHF
v_call: TRBV4-2
j_call: TRBJ1-6
clone_size: -
d_call: -

cdr3_nt: TGTGCCAGCCACGGAGAGCCTTTTACGCCGGAGCAGTACTTC
cdr3_aa: CASHGEPFTPEQYF
v_call: TRBV2
j_call: TRBJ2-7
clone_size: -
d_call: -

cdr3_nt: TGTGCCAGCAGACTAAAGGGCTCAGGGGTCCTAGGCACTGAAGCTTTCTTT
cdr3_aa: CASRLKGSGVLGTEAFF
v_call: TRBV27
j_call: TRBJ1-1
clone_size: -
d_call: -

cdr3_nt: TGTGCCAGCAGCGTAGGAAGGGGCCCGAGCTCCTATAATTCACCCCTCCACTTT
cdr3_aa: CASSVGRGPSSYNSPLHF
v_call: TRBV9
j_call: TRBJ1-6
clone_size: -
d_call: -

cdr3_nt: TGTGCCAGCAGCTTTTCAGGGGGTATAGCGAACACTGAAGCTTTCTTT
cdr3_aa: CASSFSGGIANTEAFF
v_call: TRBV7-3
j_call: TRBJ1-1
clone_size: -
d_call: TRBD1

cdr3_nt: TGTGCCAGCACCCGGGACAGCCTGAGCTCCTACGAGCAGTACTTC
cdr3_aa: CASTRDSLSSYEQYF
v_call: TRBV6-5
j_call: TRBJ2-7
clone_size: -
d_call: TRBD1

cdr3_nt: TGCGCCAGCAGCCCGACGGGAGGGGAGAACTATGGCTACACCTTC
cdr3_aa: CASSPTGGENYGYTF
v_call: TRBV4-1
j_call: TRBJ1-2
clone_size: once
d_call: -

cdr3_nt: TGTGCCAGCAGTAGACTGACAGGGGCTCGGGCCTACGAGCAGTACTTC
cdr3_aa: CASSRLTGARAYEQYF
v_call: TRBV6-6
j_call: TRBJ2-7
clone_size: -
d_call: TRBD1

cdr3_nt: TGCAGCGTTGGAGGAGGTCCCTTTGAAGAACTGTTTTTT
cdr3_aa: CSVGGGPFEELFF
v_call: TRBV29-1
j_call: TRBJ1-4
clone_size: -
d_call: -

cdr3_nt: TGTGCCAGCAGCCCGACAGGGGGTGTCAACACCGGGGAGCTGTTTTTT
cdr3_aa: CASSPTGGVNTGELFF
v_call: TRBV5-5
j_call: TRBJ2-2
clone_size: -
d_call: TRBD1

cdr3_nt: TGCGCCAGCAGCTCATCTAGCGGGGGGGCCATAGAGCAGTACTTC
cdr3_aa: CASSSSSGGAIEQYF
v_call: TRBV5-1
j_call: TRBJ2-7
clone_size: -
d_call: TRBD2

cdr3_nt: TGTGCCAGCAGCTTAGTGCGAGATGAGCAGTTCTTC
cdr3_aa: CASSLVRDEQFF
v_call: TRBV11-3
j_call: TRBJ2-1
clone_size: -
d_call: -

cdr3_nt: TGTGCCAGCAGCTCCAACCGGGACAGGGGTGGAGATACGCAGTATTTT
cdr3_aa: CASSSNRDRGGDTQYF
v_call: TRBV21-1
j_call: TRBJ2-3
clone_size: -
d_call: -

cdr3_nt: TGTGCCAGCAGCCCCCGGGATCAGTACTTC
cdr3_aa: CASSPRDQYF
v_call: TRBV12-3/TRBV12-4
j_call: TRBJ2-7
clone_size: -
d_call: -

cdr3_nt: TGTGCCATCAGTGAAATCGGGGTCGGGGGCTACACCTTC
cdr3_aa: CAISEIGVGGYTF
v_call: TRBV10-3
j_call: TRBJ1-2
clone_size: -
d_call: -

cdr3_nt: TGTGCCAGCAGCGAAGATCCCACCGAAGCTTCCTTT
cdr3_aa: CASSEDPTEASF
v_call: TRBV9
j_call: TRBJ1-1
clone_size: -
d_call: -

cdr3_nt: TGTGCCAGCAGCGCAACGGGACAGGTGAGGGAGACCCAGTACTTC
cdr3_aa: CASSATGQVRETQYF
v_call: TRBV9
j_call: TRBJ2-5
clone_size: -
d_call: TRBD1

cdr3_nt: TGCGCCAGCAGTGAGTCTAGCGGGAGCCCCAATGAGCAGTTCTTC
cdr3_aa: CASSESSGSPNEQFF
v_call: TRBV10-1
j_call: TRBJ2-1
clone_size: -
d_call: TRBD2

cdr3_nt: TGTGCCAGCCGATCCCCAGGGGTGAGCAATCAGCCCCAGCATTTT
cdr3_aa: CASRSPGVSNQPQHF
v_call: TRBV28
j_call: TRBJ1-5
clone_size: -
d_call: -

cdr3_nt: TGTGCCAGCAGCTTAAGCGGCGGGGGACGCAATCAGCCCCAGCATTTT
cdr3_aa: CASSLSGGGRNQPQHF
v_call: TRBV13
j_call: TRBJ1-5
clone_size: -
d_call: -

cdr3_nt: TGTGCCAGCAGCCGGTACCGGGATGGAGGCAATGAGCAGTTCTTC
cdr3_aa: CASSRYRDGGNEQFF
v_call: TRBV7-9
j_call: TRBJ2-1
clone_size: -
d_call: -

cdr3_nt: TGCGCCAGCGGAAGGGGCGAGTTAAACACTGAAGCTTTCTTT
cdr3_aa: CASGRGELNTEAFF
v_call: TRBV5-1
j_call: TRBJ1-1
clone_size: -
d_call: -

cdr3_nt: TGTGCCAGCAGCCGACGGACAGAGCAAGAGACCCAGTACTTC
cdr3_aa: CASSRRTEQETQYF
v_call: TRBV3-1/TRBV3-2
j_call: TRBJ2-5
clone_size: -
d_call: -

cdr3_nt: TGCGCCAGCAGCCGCGACCCCCCTCAGGGGGCCAGATATGGCTACACCTTC
cdr3_aa: CASSRDPPQGARYGYTF
v_call: TRBV4-1
j_call: TRBJ1-2
clone_size: -
d_call: TRBD1

cdr3_nt: TGCGCCAGCAGCTTGGGGGGGGGTCCTAACTCACCCCTCCACTTT
cdr3_aa: CASSLGGGPNSPLHF
v_call: TRBV5-1
j_call: TRBJ1-6
clone_size: -
d_call: -

cdr3_nt: TGTGCCAGTAGTCTGTTCCATGACAGGGGGGATAGCAATCAGCCCCAGCATTTT
cdr3_aa: CASSLFHDRGDSNQPQHF
v_call: TRBV19
j_call: TRBJ1-5
clone_size: once
d_call: TRBD1

cdr3_nt: TGTGCCAGCAGAACAGGGGGCAACTATGGCTACACCTTC
cdr3_aa: CASRTGGNYGYTF
v_call: TRBV6-5
j_call: TRBJ1-2
clone_size: -
d_call: TRBD1